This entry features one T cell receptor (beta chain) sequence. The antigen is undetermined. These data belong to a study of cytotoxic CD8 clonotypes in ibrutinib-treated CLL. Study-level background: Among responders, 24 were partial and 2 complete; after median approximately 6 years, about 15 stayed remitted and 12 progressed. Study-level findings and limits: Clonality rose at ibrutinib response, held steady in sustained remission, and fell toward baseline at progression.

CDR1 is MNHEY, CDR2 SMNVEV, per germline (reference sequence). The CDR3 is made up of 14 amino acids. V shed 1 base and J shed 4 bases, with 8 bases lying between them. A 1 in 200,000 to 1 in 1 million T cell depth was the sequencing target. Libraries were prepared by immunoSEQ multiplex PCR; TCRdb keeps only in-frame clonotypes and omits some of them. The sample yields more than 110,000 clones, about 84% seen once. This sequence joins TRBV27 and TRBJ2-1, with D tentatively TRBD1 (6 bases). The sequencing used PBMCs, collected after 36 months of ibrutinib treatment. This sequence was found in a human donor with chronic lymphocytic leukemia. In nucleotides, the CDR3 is TGTGCCAGCAGTTTATGGACAGCATACAATGAGCAGTTCTTC. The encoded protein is CASSLWTAYNEQFF.